Sequencing of this TCR beta chain was carried out in a study of T cell responses to AZD1222 COVID-19 vaccine. Study-level results: In a largely white British group with more females than males, clonal diversity was possibly underestimated.

The trim removed 2 bases at V and 4 bases at J, leaving 11 bases unmatched. Germline-derived CDR1 and CDR2 are SGHTA and FQGTGA. The CDR3 has 18 residues. TCRdb keeps only in-frame clones here, not all; method: immunoSEQ multiplex PCR. The sample carries 86,000 or so clones, about 93% recorded once. On this clone itself: As yet, its antigen is unknown.

V is TRBV7-3 and J is TRBJ1-3, with TRBD1 identical over 10 bases. The origin of this receptor is an adult in good health. Here the sequenced sample was peripheral blood, taken on day 0 of MenACWY control vaccination. The CDR3 DNA sequence: TGTGCCAGCAGCTTACCATATCCAGGACAGGGGGAAGGAAACACCATATATTTT. Its protein product is CASSLPYPGQGEGNTIYF.